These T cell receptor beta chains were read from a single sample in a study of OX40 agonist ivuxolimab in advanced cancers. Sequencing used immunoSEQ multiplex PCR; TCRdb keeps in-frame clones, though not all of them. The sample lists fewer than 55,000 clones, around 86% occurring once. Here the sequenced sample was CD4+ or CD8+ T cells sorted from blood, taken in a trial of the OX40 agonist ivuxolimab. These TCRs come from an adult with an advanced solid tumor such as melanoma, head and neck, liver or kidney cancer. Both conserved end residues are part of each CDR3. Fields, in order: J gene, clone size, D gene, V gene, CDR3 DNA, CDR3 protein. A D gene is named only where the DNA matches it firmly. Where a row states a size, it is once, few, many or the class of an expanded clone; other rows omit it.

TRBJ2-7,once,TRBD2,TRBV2,TGTGCCAGCAGTGAATCTCTAGCGGGCCTCTACGAGCAGTACTTC,CASSESLAGLYEQYF
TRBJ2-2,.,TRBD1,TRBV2,TGTGCCAGCAGTGAATTAACAGGGGAGAAAGCGGGGGAGCTGTTTTTT,CASSELTGEKAGELFF
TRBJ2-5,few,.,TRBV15,TGTGCCACCAGCAGAGATTCCCCCTATGTAAGCTTAGAGACCCAGTACTTC,CATSRDSPYVSLETQYF
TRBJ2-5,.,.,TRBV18,TGTGCCAGCTTCCGAGGAGGCACAGACCAAGAGACCCAGTACTTC,CASFRGGTDQETQYF
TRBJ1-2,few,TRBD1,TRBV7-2,TGTGCCAGCAGCAGGCACCACAGGGGAGCTAACTATGGCTACACCTTC,CASSRHHRGANYGYTF
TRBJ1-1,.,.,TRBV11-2,TGTGCCAGCAGCTTAGGCGGGGGGCGTGGCACTGAAGCTTTCTTT,CASSLGGGRGTEAFF
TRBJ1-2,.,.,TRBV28,TGTGCCAGCAGTTTAGGGGGGAGGAGGCCCTACCCCCGCGGGGGCTACACCTTC,CASSLGGRRPYPRGGYTF
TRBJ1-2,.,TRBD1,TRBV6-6,TGTGCCAGCAGTTCCGGTCCCGGGACAGGGGAGTATGGCTACACCTTC,CASSSGPGTGEYGYTF
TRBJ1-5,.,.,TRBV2,TGTGCCAGCAGTGACCCCATCGGGGTGGAGGGCAATCAGCCCCAGCATTTT,CASSDPIGVEGNQPQHF
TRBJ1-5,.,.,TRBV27,TGTGCCAGCAGTGGACAGCACAATCAGCCCCAGCATTTT,CASSGQHNQPQHF
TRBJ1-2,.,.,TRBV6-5,TGTGCCAGTGCACAGGGATTAGGTGGTGGCTACACCTTC,CASAQGLGGGYTF
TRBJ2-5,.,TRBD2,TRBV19,TGTGCCAGTAGTAGGCTAGCGGAGGGCCAAGAGACCCAGTACTTC,CASSRLAEGQETQYF
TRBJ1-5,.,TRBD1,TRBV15,TGTGCCACCAGCAGGGGAACAGGGGGCAGGATCGAGCCCCAGCATTTT,CATSRGTGGRIEPQHF
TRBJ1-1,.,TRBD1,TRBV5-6,TGTGCCAGCAGTGGGGACAGGGGGAACACTGAAGCTTTCTTT,CASSGDRGNTEAFF
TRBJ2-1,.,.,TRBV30,TGTGCCTGGAATTTCAGGGTCAATGAGCAGTTCTTC,CAWNFRVNEQFF
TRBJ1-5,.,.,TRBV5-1,TGCGCCAGCAGCTTGGGGCCCAATCAGCCCCAGCATTTT,CASSLGPNQPQHF
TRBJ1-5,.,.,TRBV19,TGTGCCAGTAGCTATCAGGACCTCGGGAGGCAGCCCCAGCATTTT,CASSYQDLGRQPQHF
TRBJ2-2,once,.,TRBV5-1,TGCGCCAGCAGCTTGGGGGTCAGCCTCACCGGGGAGCTGTTTTTT,CASSLGVSLTGELFF
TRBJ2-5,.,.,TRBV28,TGTGCCAGCCTTACTTTCGGAGGGGATCAAGAGACCCAGTACTTC,CASLTFGGDQETQYF
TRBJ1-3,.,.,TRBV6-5,TGTGCCAGCACCGTAGGGGCCGGCTCTGGAAACACCATATATTTT,CASTVGAGSGNTIYF
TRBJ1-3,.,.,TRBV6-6,TGTGCCAGCAGTTACTCAACAGGGGGAAACACCATATATTTT,CASSYSTGGNTIYF
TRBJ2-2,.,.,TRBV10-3,TGTGCCATCAGGTCCCCACAGGGTGAGGGGACCGGGGAGCTGTTTTTT,CAIRSPQGEGTGELFF
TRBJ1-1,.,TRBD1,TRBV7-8,TGTGCCAGCAGCTTTTCAACAGGGGGCATGAATGAAGCTTTCTTT,CASSFSTGGMNEAFF
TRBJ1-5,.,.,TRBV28,TGTGCCAGCAGCCTCAGCGGGCAGCCCCAGCATTTT,CASSLSGQPQHF
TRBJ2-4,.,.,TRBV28,TGTGCCAGCAGTTTAGGCCCGTTAGGATACATTCAGTACTTC,CASSLGPLGYIQYF
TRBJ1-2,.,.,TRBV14,TGTGCCAGCAGCCGGGCCTCGGACTATGGCTACACCTTC,CASSRASDYGYTF
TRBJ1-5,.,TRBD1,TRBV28,TGTGCCAGTCTAGGGGGGGGCAGGGGGCAGTTTCAGCCCCAGCATTTT,CASLGGGRGQFQPQHF